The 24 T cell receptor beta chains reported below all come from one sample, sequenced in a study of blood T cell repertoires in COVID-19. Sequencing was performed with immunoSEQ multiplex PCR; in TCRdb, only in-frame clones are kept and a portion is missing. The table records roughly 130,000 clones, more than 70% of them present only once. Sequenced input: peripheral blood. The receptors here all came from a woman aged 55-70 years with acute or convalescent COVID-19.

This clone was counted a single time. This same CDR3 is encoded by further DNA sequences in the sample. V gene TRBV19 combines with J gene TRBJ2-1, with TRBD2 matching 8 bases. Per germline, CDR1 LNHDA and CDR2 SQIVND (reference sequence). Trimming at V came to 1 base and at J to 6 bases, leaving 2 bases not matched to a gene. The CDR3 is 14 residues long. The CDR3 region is CASSIGTSSNEQFF. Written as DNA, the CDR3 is TGTGCCAGTAGTATAGGGACTAGCAGCAATGAGCAGTTCTTC.

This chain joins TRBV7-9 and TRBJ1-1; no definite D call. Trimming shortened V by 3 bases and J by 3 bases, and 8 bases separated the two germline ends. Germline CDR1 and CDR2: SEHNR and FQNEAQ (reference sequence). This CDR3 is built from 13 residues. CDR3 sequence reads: CASSLRGHTEAFF. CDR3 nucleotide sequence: TGTGCCAGCAGCTTGCGGGGTCACACTGAAGCTTTCTTT.

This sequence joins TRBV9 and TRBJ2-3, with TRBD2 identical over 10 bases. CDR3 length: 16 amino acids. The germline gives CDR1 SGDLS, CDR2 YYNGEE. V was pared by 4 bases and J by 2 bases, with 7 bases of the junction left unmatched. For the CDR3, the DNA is TGTGCCAGCAGCCCAATAGCGGGAGGCTACACAGATACGCAGTATTTT. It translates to CASSPIAGGYTDTQYF. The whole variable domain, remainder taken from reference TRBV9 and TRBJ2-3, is DSGVTQTPKHLITATGQRVTLRCSPRSGDLSVYWYQQSLDQGLQFLIQYYNGEERAKGNILERFSAQQFPDLHSELNLSSLELGDSALYFCASSPIAGGYTDTQYFGPGTRLTVL.

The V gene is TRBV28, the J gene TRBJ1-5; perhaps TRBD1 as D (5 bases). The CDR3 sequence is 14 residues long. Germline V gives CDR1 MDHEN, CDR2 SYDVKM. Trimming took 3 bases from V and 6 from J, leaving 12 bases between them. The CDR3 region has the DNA TGTGCCAGCAGTTTCGGTTCCAGGGTTCAGCCCCAGCATTTT. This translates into CASSFGSRVQPQHF.

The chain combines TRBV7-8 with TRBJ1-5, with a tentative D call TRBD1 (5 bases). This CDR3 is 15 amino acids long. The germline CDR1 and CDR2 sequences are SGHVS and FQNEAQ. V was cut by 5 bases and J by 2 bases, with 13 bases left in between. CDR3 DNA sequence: TGTGCCAGCAGCCCCCCGGGACTCCGCAATCAGCCCCAGCATTTT. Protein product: CASSPPGLRNQPQHF.

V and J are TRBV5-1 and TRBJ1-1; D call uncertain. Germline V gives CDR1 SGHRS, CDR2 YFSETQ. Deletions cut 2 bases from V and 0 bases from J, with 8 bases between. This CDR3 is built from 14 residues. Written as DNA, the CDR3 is TGCGCCAGCAGCTTCCGGGAGATGAACACTGAAGCTTTCTTT. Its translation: CASSFREMNTEAFF. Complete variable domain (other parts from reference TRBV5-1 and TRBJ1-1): KAGVTQTPRYLIKTRGQQVTLSCSPISGHRSVSWYQQTPGQGLQFLFEYFSETQRNKGNFPGRFSGRQFSNSRSEMNVSTLELGDSALYLCASSFREMNTEAFFGQGTRLTVV.

The DNA for the CDR3 is TGTGCCAGTAGTTCTCAGCGGGAGAGGGTCACCGGGGAGCTGTTTTTT. Protein: CASSSQRERVTGELFF. The rearrangement links TRBV19 to TRBJ2-2, with 8 bases fitting TRBD2. The length of the CDR3 is 16 residues. The V gene's germline CDR1 is LNHDA and CDR2 SQIVND (reference sequence). V lost 5 bases, J lost 4 bases, and 9 bases stayed unmatched.

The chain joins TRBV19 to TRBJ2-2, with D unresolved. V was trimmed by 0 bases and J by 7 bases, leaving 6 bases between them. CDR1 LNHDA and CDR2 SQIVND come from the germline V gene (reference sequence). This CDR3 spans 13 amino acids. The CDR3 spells CASSIERGGELFF. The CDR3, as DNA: TGTGCCAGTAGTATAGAGAGAGGCGGGGAGCTGTTTTTT.

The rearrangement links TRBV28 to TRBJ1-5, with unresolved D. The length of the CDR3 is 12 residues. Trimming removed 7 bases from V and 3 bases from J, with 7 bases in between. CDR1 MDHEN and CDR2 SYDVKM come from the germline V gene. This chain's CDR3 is CASNSNNQPQHF. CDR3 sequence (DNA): TGTGCCAGCAATAGCAACAATCAGCCCCAGCATTTT.

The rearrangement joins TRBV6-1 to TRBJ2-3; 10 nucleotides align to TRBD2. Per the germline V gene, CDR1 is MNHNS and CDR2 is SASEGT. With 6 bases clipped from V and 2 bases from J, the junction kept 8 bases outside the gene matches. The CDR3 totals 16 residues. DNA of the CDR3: TGTGCCAGCAGAGAACTAGCGGGGACTTTCACAGATACGCAGTATTTT. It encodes CASRELAGTFTDTQYF.

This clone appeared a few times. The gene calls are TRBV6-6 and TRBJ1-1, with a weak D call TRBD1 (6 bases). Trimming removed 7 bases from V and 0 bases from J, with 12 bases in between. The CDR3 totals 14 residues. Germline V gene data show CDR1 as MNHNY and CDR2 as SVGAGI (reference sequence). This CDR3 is CASIPTGVNTEAFF. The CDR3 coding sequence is TGTGCCAGCATCCCGACAGGAGTGAACACTGAAGCTTTCTTT.

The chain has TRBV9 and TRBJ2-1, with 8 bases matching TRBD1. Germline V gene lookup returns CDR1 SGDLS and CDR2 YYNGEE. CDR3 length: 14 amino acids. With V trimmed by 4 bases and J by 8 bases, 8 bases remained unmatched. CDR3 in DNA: TGTGCCAGCAGCCCCTTACAGGGGGTGCATGAGCAGTTCTTC. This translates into CASSPLQGVHEQFF.

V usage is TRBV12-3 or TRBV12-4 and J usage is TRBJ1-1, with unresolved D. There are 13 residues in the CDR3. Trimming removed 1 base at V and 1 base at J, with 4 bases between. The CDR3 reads CASSLGGNTEAFF. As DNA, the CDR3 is TGTGCCAGCAGTTTAGGAGGGAACACTGAAGCTTTCTTT.

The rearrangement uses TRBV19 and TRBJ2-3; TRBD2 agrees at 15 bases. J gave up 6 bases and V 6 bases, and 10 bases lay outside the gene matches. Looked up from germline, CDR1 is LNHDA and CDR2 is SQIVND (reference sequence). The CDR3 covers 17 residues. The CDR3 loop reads CASSPPGLAGGMDTQYF. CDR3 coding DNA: TGTGCCAGTAGCCCACCGGGACTAGCGGGAGGTATGGATACGCAGTATTTT.

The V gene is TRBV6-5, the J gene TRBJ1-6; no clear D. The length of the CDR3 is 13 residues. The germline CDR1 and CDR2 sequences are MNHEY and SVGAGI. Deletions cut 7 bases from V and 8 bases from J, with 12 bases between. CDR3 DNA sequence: TGTGCCAGCACCCCCGAGGCAGATTCACCCCTCCACTTT. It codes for CASTPEADSPLHF.

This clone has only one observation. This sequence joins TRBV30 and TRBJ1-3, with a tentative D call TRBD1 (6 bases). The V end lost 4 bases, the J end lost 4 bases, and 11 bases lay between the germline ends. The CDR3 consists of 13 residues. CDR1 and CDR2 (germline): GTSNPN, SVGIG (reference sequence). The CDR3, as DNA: TGTGCCTGGAAAGAACAGGGAGGAAACACCATATATTTT. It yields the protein CAWKEQGGNTIYF.

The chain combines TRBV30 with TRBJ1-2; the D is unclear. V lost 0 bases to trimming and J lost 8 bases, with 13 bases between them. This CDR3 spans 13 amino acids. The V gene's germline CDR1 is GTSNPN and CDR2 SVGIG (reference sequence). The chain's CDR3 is CAWSVIGVGGYTF. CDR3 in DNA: TGTGCCTGGAGTGTCATAGGTGTGGGCGGCTACACCTTC.

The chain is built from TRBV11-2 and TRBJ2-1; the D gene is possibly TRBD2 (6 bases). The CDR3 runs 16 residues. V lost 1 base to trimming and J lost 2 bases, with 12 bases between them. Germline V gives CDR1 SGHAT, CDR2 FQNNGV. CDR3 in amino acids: CASSLGGGATYNEQFF. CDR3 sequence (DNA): TGTGCCAGCAGCTTAGGTGGCGGGGCCACCTACAATGAGCAGTTCTTC.

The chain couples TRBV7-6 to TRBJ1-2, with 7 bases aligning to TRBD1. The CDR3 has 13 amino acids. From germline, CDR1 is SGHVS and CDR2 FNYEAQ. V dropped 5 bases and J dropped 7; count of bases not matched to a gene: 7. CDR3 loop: CASSTLTGSGYTF. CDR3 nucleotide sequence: TGTGCCAGCAGCACTTTGACAGGGAGTGGCTACACCTTC.

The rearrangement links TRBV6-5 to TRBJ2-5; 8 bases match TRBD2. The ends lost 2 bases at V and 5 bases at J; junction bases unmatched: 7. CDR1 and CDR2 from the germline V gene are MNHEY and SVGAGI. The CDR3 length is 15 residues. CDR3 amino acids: CASSYQRELVETQYF. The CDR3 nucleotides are TGTGCCAGCAGTTACCAGCGGGAGTTGGTGGAGACCCAGTACTTC.

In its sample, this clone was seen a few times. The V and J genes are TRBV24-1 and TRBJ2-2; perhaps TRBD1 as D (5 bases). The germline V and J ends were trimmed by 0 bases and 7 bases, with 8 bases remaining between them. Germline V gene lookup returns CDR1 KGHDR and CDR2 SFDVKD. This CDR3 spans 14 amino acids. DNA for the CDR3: TGTGCCACCAGTGATTTGTTTAGGGGCGGGGAGCTGTTTTTT. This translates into CATSDLFRGGELFF.

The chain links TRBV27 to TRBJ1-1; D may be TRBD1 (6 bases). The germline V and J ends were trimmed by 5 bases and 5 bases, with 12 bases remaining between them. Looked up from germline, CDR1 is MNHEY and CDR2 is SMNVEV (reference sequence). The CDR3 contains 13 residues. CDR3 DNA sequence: TGTGCCAGCAGTCAACAGGGTCGAACTGAAGCTTTCTTT. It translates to CASSQQGRTEAFF.

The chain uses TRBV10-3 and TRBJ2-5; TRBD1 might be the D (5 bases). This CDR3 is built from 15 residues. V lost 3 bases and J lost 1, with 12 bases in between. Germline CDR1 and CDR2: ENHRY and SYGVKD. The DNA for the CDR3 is TGTGCCATCAGTGAAGGAGCGACAGTCCAAGAGACCCAGTACTTC. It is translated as CAISEGATVQETQYF.

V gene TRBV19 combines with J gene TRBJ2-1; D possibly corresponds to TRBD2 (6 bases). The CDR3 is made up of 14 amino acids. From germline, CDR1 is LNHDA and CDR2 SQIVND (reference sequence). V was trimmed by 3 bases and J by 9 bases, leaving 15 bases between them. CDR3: CASSMRGGYGEQFF. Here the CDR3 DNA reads TGTGCCAGTAGTATGCGGGGCGGTTACGGTGAGCAGTTCTTC. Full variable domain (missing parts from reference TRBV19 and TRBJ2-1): DGGITQSPKYLFRKEGQNVTLSCEQNLNHDAMYWYRQDPGQGLRLIYYSQIVNDFQKGDIAEGYSVSREKKESFPLTVTSAQKNPTAFYLCASSMRGGYGEQFFGPGTRLTVL.